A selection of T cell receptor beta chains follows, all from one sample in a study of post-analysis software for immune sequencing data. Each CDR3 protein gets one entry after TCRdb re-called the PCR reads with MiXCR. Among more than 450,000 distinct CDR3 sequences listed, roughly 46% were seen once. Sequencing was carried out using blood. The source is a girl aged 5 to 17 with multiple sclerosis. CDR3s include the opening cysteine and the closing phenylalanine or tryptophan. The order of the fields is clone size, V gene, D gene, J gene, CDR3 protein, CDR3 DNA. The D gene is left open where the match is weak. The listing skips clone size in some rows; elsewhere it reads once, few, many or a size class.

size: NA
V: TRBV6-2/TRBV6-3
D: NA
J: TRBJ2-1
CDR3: CASSSPRDESPIRNEQFF
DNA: TGTGCCAGCAGTTCTCCTAGGGACGAATCCCCTATCCGCAATGAGCAGTTCTTC

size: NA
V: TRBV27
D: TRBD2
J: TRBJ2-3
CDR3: CASSARGTHPADTQYF
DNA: TGTGCCAGCAGTGCGCGGGGGACCCACCCAGCAGATACGCAGTATTTT

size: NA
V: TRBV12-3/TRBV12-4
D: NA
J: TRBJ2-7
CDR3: CASASSLRAYEQYF
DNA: TGTGCCAGCGCCTCCTCCCTAAGAGCATACGAGCAGTACTTC

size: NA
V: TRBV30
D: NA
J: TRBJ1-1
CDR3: CAYGRTEAFF
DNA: TGTGCCTACGGACGAACTGAAGCTTTCTTT

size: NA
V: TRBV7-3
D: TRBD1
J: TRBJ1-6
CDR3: CASAIRGEISGASPLHF
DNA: TGTGCCAGCGCAATCAGGGGGGAAATATCGGGCGCTTCACCCCTCCACTTT

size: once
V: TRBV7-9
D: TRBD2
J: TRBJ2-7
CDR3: CASSFGGGISYEQYF
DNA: TGTGCCAGCAGCTTCGGCGGGGGGATCTCCTACGAGCAGTACTTC

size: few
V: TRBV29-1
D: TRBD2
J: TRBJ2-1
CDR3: CSVWAGDSYNEQFF
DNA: TGCAGCGTCTGGGCGGGAGACTCCTACAATGAGCAGTTCTTC

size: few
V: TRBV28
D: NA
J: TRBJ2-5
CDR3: CASSLRSRETQYF
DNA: TGTGCCAGCAGTTTGCGGAGTAGAGAGACCCAGTACTTC

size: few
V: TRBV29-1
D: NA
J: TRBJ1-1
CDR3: CSVQWGTNTEAFF
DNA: TGCAGCGTCCAGTGGGGGACGAACACTGAAGCTTTCTTT

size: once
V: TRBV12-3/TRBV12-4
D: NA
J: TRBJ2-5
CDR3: CASSLRGQEETQYF
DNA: TGTGCCAGCAGTTTAAGGGGACAAGAAGAGACCCAGTACTTC

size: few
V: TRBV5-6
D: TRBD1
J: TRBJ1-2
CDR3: CASSLRDRNYGYTF
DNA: TGTGCCAGCAGCTTGAGGGACAGGAACTATGGCTACACCTTC

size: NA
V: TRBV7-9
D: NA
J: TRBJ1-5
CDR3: CASSLGQGLRNQPQHF
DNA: TGTGCCAGCAGCTTGGGGCAGGGCCTTCGCAATCAGCCCCAGCATTTT

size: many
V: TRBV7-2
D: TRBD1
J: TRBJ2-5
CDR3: CASSLGQVRETQYF
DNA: TGTGCCAGCAGCCTCGGACAGGTGCGAGAGACCCAGTACTTC

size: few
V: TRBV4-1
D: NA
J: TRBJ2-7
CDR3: CASSQGPGTSNYEQYF
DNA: TGCGCCAGCAGCCAAGGGCCGGGGACATCTAACTACGAGCAGTACTTC

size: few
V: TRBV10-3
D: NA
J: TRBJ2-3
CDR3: CAITGSSTDTQYF
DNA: TGTGCCATCACTGGTTCTAGCACAGATACGCAGTATTTT

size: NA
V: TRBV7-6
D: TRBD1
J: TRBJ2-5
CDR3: CASSLSPGVGGGWIETQYF
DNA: TGTGCCAGCAGCTTAAGCCCCGGGGTAGGGGGCGGCTGGATAGAGACCCAGTACTTC

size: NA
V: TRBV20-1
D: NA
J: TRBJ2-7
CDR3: CSAAPPGLTYEQYF
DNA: TGCAGTGCTGCTCCTCCGGGACTGACCTACGAGCAGTACTTC

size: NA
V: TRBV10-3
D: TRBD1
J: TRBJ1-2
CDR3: CAINTGGADNYGYTF
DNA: TGTGCCATCAATACAGGGGGCGCGGATAACTATGGCTACACCTTC

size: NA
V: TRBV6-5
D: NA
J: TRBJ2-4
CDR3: CASSPHGTHKNIQYF
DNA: TGTGCCAGCAGTCCTCACGGGACTCACAAAAACATTCAGTACTTC

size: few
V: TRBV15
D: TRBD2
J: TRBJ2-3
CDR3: CATSPGLAGTDTQYF
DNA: TGTGCCACCAGCCCGGGACTAGCGGGAACAGATACGCAGTATTTT

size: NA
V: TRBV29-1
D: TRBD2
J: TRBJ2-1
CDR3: CSGRTSGNREQFF
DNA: TGCAGCGGCCGGACTAGCGGGAACCGGGAGCAGTTCTTC

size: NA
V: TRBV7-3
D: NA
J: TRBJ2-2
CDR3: CASSFQGITGELFF
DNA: TGTGCCAGCAGCTTCCAGGGTATCACCGGGGAGCTGTTTTTT

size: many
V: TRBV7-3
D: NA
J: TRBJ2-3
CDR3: CASSLSTSTDTQYF
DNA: TGTGCCAGCAGCTTGAGTACTAGCACAGATACGCAGTATTTT

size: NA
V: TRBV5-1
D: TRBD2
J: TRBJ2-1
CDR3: CASSFPGLAGDNEQFF
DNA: TGCGCCAGCAGCTTCCCAGGACTAGCGGGAGACAATGAGCAGTTCTTC

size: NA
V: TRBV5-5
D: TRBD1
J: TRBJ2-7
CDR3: CASSPGQSWGYEQYF
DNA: TGTGCCAGCAGCCCGGGACAGTCCTGGGGTTACGAGCAGTACTTC

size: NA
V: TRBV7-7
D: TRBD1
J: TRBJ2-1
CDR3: CASSHGVRGPGYNEQFF
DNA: TGTGCCAGCAGCCATGGAGTTAGGGGGCCGGGCTACAATGAGCAGTTCTTC

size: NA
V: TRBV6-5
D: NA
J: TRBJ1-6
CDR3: CASSSPPSDIWGYNSPLHF
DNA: TGTGCCAGCAGTTCACCTCCTTCGGACATATGGGGTTATAATTCACCCCTCCACTTT

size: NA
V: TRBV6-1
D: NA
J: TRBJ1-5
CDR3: CASSGQHYSNQPQHF
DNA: TGTGCCAGCAGCGGACAGCATTATAGCAATCAGCCCCAGCATTTT

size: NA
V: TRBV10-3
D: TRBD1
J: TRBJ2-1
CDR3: CAIRGDRVGNEQFF
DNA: TGTGCCATCAGGGGCGACAGGGTTGGCAATGAGCAGTTCTTC

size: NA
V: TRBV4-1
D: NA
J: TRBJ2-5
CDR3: CASSQDRRDRGETQYF
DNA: TGCGCCAGCAGCCAAGATCGGCGGGATAGAGGGGAGACCCAGTACTTC

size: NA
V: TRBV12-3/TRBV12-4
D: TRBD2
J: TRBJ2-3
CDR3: CASQPGASGNTDTQYF
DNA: TGTGCCAGCCAACCCGGGGCTAGCGGAAACACAGATACGCAGTATTTT

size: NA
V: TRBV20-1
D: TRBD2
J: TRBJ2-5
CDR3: CSASPLERGAETQYF
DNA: TGCAGTGCTTCCCCTTTAGAGCGGGGGGCAGAGACCCAGTACTTC

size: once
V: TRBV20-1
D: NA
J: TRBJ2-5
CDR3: CSAPPRPQATQYF
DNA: TGCAGTGCCCCCCCACGGCCCCAAGCGACCCAGTACTTC

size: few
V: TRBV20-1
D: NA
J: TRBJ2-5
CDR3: CSASGQSGETQYF
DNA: TGCAGTGCTAGTGGACAATCCGGGGAGACCCAGTACTTC

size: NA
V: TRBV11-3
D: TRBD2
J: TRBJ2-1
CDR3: CASSSLSSGAYNEQFF
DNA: TGTGCCAGCAGCTCCCTATCTAGCGGGGCTTACAATGAGCAGTTCTTC

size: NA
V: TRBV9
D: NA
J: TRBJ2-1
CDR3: CASSVRGEQFF
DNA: TGTGCCAGCAGCGTTCGAGGTGAGCAGTTCTTC

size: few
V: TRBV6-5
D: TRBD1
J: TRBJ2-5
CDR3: CASAGTAVQETQYF
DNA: TGTGCCAGCGCCGGGACAGCCGTCCAAGAGACCCAGTACTTC

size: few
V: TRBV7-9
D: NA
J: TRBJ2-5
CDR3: CASIPGRRARGKETQYF
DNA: TGTGCCAGCATCCCAGGAAGGAGGGCGCGGGGAAAAGAGACCCAGTACTTC

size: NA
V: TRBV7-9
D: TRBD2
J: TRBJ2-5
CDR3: CASSLDASGAETQYF
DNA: TGTGCCAGCAGCTTAGATGCTAGCGGGGCGGAGACCCAGTACTTC

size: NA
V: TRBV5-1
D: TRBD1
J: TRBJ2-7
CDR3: CAGSIGTGGPYEQYF
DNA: TGCGCCGGCAGCATAGGGACAGGGGGCCCCTACGAGCAGTACTTC

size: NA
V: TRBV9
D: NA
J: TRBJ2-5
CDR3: CASSVKARQETQYF
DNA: TGTGCCAGCAGCGTAAAGGCACGCCAAGAGACCCAGTACTTC

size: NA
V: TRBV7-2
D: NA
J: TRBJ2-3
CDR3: CASSFNFPDTQYF
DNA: TGTGCCAGCAGCTTTAACTTCCCGGATACGCAGTATTTT

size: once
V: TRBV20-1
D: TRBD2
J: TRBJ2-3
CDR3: CSAPIAGASTDTQYF
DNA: TGCAGTGCTCCTATAGCGGGGGCCAGCACAGATACGCAGTATTTT

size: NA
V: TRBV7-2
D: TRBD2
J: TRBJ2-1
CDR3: CASSYSGGGVNEQFF
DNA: TGTGCCAGCAGCTATAGCGGGGGGGGAGTCAATGAGCAGTTCTTC

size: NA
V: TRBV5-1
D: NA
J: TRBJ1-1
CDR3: CASSFGAPGTTEAFF
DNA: TGCGCCAGCAGCTTTGGCGCGCCAGGGACCACTGAAGCTTTCTTT

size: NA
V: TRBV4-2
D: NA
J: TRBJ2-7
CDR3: CASSQRRGPYEQYF
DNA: TGTGCCAGCAGCCAACGAAGGGGTCCCTACGAGCAGTACTTC

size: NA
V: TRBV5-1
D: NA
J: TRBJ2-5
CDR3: CASSYQDETQYF
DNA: TGCGCCAGCAGCTACCAAGACGAGACCCAGTACTTC

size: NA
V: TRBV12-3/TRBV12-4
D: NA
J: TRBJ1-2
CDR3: CASSLVLGANYGYTF
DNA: TGTGCCAGCAGTTTAGTTCTGGGGGCTAACTATGGCTACACCTTC

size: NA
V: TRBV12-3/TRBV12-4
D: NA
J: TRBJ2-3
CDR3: CASSLEGGTDAQYF
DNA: TGTGCCAGCAGTTTAGAAGGGGGAACAGATGCGCAGTATTTT

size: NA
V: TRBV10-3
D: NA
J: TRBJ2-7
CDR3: CAISSGGYEQYF
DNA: TGTGCCATCTCGAGCGGTGGCTACGAGCAGTACTTC

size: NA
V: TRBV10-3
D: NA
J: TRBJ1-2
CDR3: CAVSESDWGHGYTF
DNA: TGTGCCGTCAGTGAGTCAGACTGGGGACATGGCTACACCTTC

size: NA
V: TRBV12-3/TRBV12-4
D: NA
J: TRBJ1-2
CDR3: CASSLSGVRGRNYGYTF
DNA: TGTGCCAGCAGTTTATCCGGCGTAAGGGGAAGGAACTATGGCTACACCTTC

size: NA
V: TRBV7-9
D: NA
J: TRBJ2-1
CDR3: CASSLDSHYEQFF
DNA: TGTGCCAGCAGCTTAGACTCCCACTACGAGCAGTTCTTC

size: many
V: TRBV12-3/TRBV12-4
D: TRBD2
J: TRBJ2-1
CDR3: CASSPGGYNEQFF
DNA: TGTGCCAGCAGCCCGGGGGGTTACAATGAGCAGTTCTTC

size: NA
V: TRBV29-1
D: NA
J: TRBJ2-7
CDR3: CSVRRRDRNEQYF
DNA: TGCAGCGTTCGACGTAGGGACCGGAACGAGCAGTACTTC

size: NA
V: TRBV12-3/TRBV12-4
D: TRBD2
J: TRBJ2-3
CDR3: CASSPFRLAGPDTQYF
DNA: TGTGCCAGCAGCCCATTTCGGCTAGCGGGCCCAGATACGCAGTATTTT

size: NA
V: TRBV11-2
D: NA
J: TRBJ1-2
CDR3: CASSPRTASLYGYAF
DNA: TGTGCCAGCAGCCCCCGGACAGCATCCCTTTATGGCTACGCCTTC

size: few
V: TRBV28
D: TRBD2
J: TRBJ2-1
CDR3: CASSTPRAGGYYNEQFF
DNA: TGTGCCAGCAGTACACCCAGAGCGGGGGGGTACTACAATGAGCAGTTCTTC

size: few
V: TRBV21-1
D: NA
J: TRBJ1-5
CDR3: CASPNLDRAISNNQPQHF
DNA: TGTGCCAGCCCCAACCTCGATCGGGCTATCTCCAACAATCAGCCCCAGCATTTT